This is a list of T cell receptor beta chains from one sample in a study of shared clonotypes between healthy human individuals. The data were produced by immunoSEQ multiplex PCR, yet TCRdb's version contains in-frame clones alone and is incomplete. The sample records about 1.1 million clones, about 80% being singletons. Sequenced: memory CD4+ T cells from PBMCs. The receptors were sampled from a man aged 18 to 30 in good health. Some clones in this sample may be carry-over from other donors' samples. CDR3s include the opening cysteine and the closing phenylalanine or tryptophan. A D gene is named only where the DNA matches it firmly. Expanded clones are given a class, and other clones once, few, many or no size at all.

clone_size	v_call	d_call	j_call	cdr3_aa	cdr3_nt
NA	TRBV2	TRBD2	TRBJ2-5	CASSDGTRETQYF	TGTGCCAGCAGTGACGGGACTAGGGAGACCCAGTACTTC
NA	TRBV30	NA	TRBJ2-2	CAWSVRGGLTSQELFF	TGTGCCTGGAGTGTCAGGGGTGGCCTAACGTCACAAGAGCTGTTTTTT
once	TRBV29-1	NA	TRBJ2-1	CSVETSAGSVSEQFF	TGCAGCGTTGAAACCTCAGCCGGGAGCGTAAGTGAGCAGTTCTTC
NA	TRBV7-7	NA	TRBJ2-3	CASSPLPGSKRADTQYF	TGTGCCAGCAGCCCCCTTCCAGGGTCAAAACGGGCAGATACGCAGTATTTT
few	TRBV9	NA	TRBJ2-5	CASSVATAGETQYF	TGTGCCAGCAGCGTAGCAACCGCGGGGGAGACCCAGTACTTC
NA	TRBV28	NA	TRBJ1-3	CASTRPPAGSGNTIYF	TGTGCCAGCACCCGCCCCCCGGCGGGCTCTGGAAACACCATATATTTT
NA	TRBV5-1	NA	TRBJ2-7	CASSLGGRGRTYEQYF	TGCGCCAGCAGCTTGGGGGGGCGCGGGCGGACCTACGAGCAGTACTTC
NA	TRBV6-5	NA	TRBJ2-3	CASRPPGTDTQYF	TGTGCCAGCAGGCCCCCCGGGACAGATACGCAGTATTTT
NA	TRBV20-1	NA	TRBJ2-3	CSPEEGDTQYF	TGCAGTCCAGAGGAGGGAGATACGCAGTATTTT
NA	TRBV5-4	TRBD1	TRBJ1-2	CASSPGQGALTTYGYTF	TGTGCCAGCAGCCCCGGACAGGGGGCGCTTACAACCTATGGCTACACCTTC
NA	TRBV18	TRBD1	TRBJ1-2	CASSSGQGTSNYGYTF	TGTGCCAGCTCCTCCGGACAGGGGACCTCTAACTATGGCTACACCTTC
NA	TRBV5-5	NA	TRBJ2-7	CASSLGPYQGQEQYF	TGTGCCAGCAGCTTGGGCCCCTACCAGGGGCAAGAGCAGTACTTC
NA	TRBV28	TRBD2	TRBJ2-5	CASSLVLAGGRETQYF	TGTGCCAGCAGTTTAGTTCTAGCGGGAGGGCGAGAGACCCAGTACTTC
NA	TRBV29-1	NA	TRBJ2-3	CSGNLALVGPDTQYF	TGCAGCGGCAACCTAGCGCTCGTGGGGCCAGATACGCAGTATTTT
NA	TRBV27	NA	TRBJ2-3	CASSFQGSTDTQYF	TGTGCCAGCAGTTTTCAGGGTAGCACAGATACGCAGTATTTT
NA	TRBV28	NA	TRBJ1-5	CATVITGSAQPQHF	TGTGCCACCGTGATTACAGGGTCGGCTCAGCCCCAGCATTTT
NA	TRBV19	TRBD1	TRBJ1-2	CASTAGGNMHYGYTF	TGTGCCAGTACCGCAGGGGGGAATATGCACTATGGCTACACCTTC
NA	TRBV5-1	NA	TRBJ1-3	CASSSGTGNTIYF	TGCGCCAGCAGTTCCGGTACTGGAAACACCATATATTTT
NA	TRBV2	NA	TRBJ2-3	CASSQADTDTQYF	TGTGCCAGCAGTCAAGCGGACACAGATACGCAGTATTTT
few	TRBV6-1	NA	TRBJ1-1	CASSDTTEAFF	TGTGCCAGCAGCGACACCACTGAAGCTTTCTTT
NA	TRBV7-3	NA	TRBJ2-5	CASSPGARETQYF	TGTGCCAGCAGCCCAGGGGCGCGCGAGACCCAGTACTTC
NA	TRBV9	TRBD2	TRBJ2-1	CASSVGRTSGYNEQFF	TGTGCCAGCAGCGTAGGGAGGACTAGCGGGTACAATGAGCAGTTCTTC
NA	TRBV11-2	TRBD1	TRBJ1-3	CASTLGQGQNTIYF	TGTGCCAGCACCTTAGGACAGGGCCAAAACACCATATATTTT
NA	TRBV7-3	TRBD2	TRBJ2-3	CASSTGLAGVADTQYF	TGTGCCAGCAGCACGGGACTAGCGGGAGTCGCAGATACGCAGTATTTT
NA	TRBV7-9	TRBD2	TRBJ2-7	CASSFQRQLAGAEQYF	TGTGCCAGCAGCTTCCAGCGGCAACTAGCGGGAGCCGAGCAGTACTTC
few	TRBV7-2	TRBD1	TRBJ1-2	CASGDSLHYTF	TGTGCCAGTGGGGACAGCCTCCACTACACCTTC
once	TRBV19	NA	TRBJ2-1	CASSTLRLEKQFF	TGTGCCAGTAGCACTCTCAGGCTTGAGAAACAGTTCTTC
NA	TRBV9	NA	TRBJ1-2	CASSVVAGGGGYTF	TGTGCCAGCAGCGTAGTAGCGGGGGGAGGTGGCTACACCTTC
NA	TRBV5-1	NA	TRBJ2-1	CASSLGSHDNEQFF	TGCGCCAGCAGCTTGGGCAGTCATGACAATGAGCAGTTCTTC